This TCR beta chain is drawn from a study of T cell responses to AZD1222 COVID-19 vaccine. General study results and limits: Seropositivity was recorded at baseline in only a handful of AZD1222 recipients. Spike-specific TCR breadth and depth were elevated following two AZD1222 doses.

The CDR3 contains 13 residues. The trim removed 7 bases at V and 6 bases at J, leaving 5 bases unmatched. Germline V gene data show CDR1 as SGHDN and CDR2 as FVKESK. With respect to this clone: The antigen remains unidentified.

The table came from immunoSEQ multiplex PCR; TCRdb's copy has only in-frame clones and leaves some out. The table shows about 140,000 clones, with about 93% occurring only once. V usage is TRBV14 and J usage is TRBJ1-4, with TRBD1 matching 7 bases. This TCR was sampled from an adult in good health. Sequencing was performed on peripheral blood, taken on day 0 of AZD1222 vaccination. CDR3: CASKGQNDEKLFF. In DNA form, the CDR3 reads TGTGCCAGCAAGGGACAGAATGATGAAAAACTGTTTTTT.